The source of this T cell receptor beta chain is a study of T cells in Graves' hyperthyroidism and ophthalmopathy. Study information: Peripheral blood was taken when the disease was first diagnosed, before any treatment began. Overall study results and limits: Classification by a 13 V-J model distinguished ophthalmopathy from stable hyperthyroidism. It was a median about seven months before onset that the model predicted ophthalmopathy.

Exclusion of a patient resulted from uncontrolled infection, other autoimmune disease, pregnancy or lactation. TCR beta CDR3 regions were amplified from RNA. The study used the HTBI primer set for a first-round RT-PCR of the TCR CDR3. TCRdb itself ran the multiplex PCR reads through MiXCR, one entry per CDR3 protein. This table holds 300,000 to 450,000 distinct CDR3 sequences, about 13% found once. The V and J ends lost 3 bases and 0 bases respectively, with 16 bases between them. Germline V CDR1 and CDR2: SGDLS, YYNGEE. The CDR3 sequence is 17 residues long. This clonotype was observed a handful of times. Its target is unknown.

The V and J genes are TRBV9 and TRBJ1-3, with D perhaps TRBD1 (6 bases). Sequences were obtained from blood. This TCR was recovered from a woman in her late teens or twenties with Graves' hyperthyroidism. The CDR3, as DNA: TGTGCCAGCAGCGCTCAACCGGACAGCATCTCTGGAAACACCATATATTTT. This codes for CASSAQPDSISGNTIYF. Using reference TRBV9 and TRBJ1-3 for the parts outside the CDR3, the full variable domain is DSGVTQTPKHLITATGQRVTLRCSPRSGDLSVYWYQQSLDQGLQFLIQYYNGEERAKGNILERFSAQQFPDLHSELNLSSLELGDSALYFCASSAQPDSISGNTIYFGEGSWLTVV.